This TCR beta chain was sequenced during a study of T cells in Graves' hyperthyroidism and ophthalmopathy. Turning to the study itself: Once the initial diagnosis was made, peripheral blood was obtained before any treatment. Study-level results: Most expanded thyroid clonotypes above 0.001 also appeared in blood. Ophthalmopathy was distinguished from stable hyperthyroidism by 13 V-J signatures.

TCR beta CDR3 region amplification was performed from RNA transcripts. Using the HTBI primer set, a first-round RT-PCR was run on the TCR CDR3. In TCRdb, the multiplex PCR reads were re-called with MiXCR into one record per CDR3 protein. The sample lists just under 750,000 distinct CDR3 sequences, 30% to 40% seen once, with about a third in the top ten. Aged 18 to 65, the patients had hyperthyroidism that was newly diagnosed and had lasted under 2 months. As to this clonotype: Its antigen is currently unknown.

The CDR3 is made up of 14 amino acids. V was cut by 7 bases and J by 6 bases, with 19 bases left in between. Germline V CDR1 and CDR2: SGHKS, YYEKEE (reference sequence). V usage is TRBV5-5 and J usage is TRBJ1-2; D is possibly TRBD1 (5 bases). This receptor was obtained from a woman aged 40 to 49 with Graves' hyperthyroidism. Sequencing was performed on blood. The chain's CDR3 is CASVGTLFLHGYTF. In DNA, the CDR3 is TGTGCCAGCGTAGGGACCCTTTTCCTCCATGGCTACACCTTC.